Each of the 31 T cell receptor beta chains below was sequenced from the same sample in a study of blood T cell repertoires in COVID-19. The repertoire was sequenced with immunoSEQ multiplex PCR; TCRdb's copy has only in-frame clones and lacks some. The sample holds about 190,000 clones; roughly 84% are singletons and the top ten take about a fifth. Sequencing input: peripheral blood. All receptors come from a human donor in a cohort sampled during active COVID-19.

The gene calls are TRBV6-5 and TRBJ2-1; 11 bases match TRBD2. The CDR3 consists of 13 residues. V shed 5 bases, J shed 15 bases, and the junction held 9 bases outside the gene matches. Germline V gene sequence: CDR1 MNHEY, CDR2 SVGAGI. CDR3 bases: TGTGCCAGCAGTAGAGAGCGACTAGCGGGGCCGTTCTTC. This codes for CASSRERLAGPFF.

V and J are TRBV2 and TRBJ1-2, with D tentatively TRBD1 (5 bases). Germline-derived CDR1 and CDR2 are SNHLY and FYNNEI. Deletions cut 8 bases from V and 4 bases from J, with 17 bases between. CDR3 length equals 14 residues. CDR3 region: CASRRSGSGYGYTF. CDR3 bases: TGTGCCAGCCGAAGGTCAGGGTCGGGCTATGGCTACACCTTC. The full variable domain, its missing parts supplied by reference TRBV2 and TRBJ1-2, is EPEVTQTPSHQVTQMGQEVILRCVPISNHLYFYWYRQILGQKVEFLVSFYNNEISEKSEIFDDQFSVERPDGSNFTLKIRSTKLEDSAMYFCASRRSGSGYGYTFGSGTRLTVV.

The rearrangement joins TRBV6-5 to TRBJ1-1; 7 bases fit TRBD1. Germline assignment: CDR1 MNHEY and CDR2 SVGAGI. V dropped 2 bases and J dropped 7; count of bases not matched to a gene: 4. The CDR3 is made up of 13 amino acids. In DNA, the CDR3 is TGTGCCAGCAGTTACCGGACAGGTTATGAAGCTTTCTTT. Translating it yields CASSYRTGYEAFF.

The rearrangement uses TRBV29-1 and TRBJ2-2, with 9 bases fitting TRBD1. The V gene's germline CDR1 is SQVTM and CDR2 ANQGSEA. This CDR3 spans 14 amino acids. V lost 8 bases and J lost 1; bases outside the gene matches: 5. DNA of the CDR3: TGCAGCTCCACGGGACAGGGGAACACCGGGGAGCTGTTTTTT. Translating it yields CSSTGQGNTGELFF.

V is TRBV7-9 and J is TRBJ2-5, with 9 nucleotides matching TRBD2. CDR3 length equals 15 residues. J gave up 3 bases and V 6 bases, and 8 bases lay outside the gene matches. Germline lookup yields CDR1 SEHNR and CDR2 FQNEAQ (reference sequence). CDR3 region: CASSQRGAAKETQYF. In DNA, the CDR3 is TGTGCCAGCAGTCAGCGGGGGGCCGCTAAAGAGACCCAGTACTTC.

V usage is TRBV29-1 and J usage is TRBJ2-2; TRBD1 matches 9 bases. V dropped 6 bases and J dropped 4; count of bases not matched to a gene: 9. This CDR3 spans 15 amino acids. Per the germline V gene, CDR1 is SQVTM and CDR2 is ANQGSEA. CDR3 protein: CSVGRGQGITGELFF. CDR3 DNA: TGCAGCGTGGGGCGAGGACAGGGGATCACCGGGGAGCTGTTTTTT.

Written as DNA, the CDR3 is TGCGCCAGCAGCTTGGCCGCGGCGGGAGTACTAGATACGCAGTATTTT. Amino acid sequence: CASSLAAAGVLDTQYF. The chain couples TRBV5-1 to TRBJ2-3, with 7 bases that match TRBD2. The junction had 9 bases not matched to a gene; V was cut back by 0 bases and J by 5 bases. The germline V gene has CDR1 SGHRS and CDR2 YFSETQ. CDR3 length: 16 amino acids.

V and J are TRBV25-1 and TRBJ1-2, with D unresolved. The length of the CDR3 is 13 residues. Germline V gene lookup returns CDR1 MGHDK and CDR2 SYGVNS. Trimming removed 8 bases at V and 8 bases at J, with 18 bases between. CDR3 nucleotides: TGTGCCAGCGCGTCCGGGCCCCCGGGAGGCTACACCTTC. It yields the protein CASASGPPGGYTF.

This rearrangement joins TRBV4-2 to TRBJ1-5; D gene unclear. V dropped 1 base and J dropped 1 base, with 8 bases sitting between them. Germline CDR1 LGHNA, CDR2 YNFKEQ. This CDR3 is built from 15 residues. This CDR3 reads CASSQASVSNQPQHF. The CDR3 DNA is TGTGCCAGCAGCCAAGCTAGCGTGAGCAATCAGCCCCAGCATTTT.

The CDR3 loop reads CASSWTGRHGYTF. CDR3 nucleotide sequence: TGTGCCAGCAGCTGGACAGGGAGACATGGCTACACCTTC. This chain links TRBV27 with TRBJ1-2; the match to TRBD1 covers 8 bases. Germline CDR1 is MNHEY and CDR2 is SMNVEV (reference sequence). Trimming cost V 6 bases and J 6 bases; bases outside gene matches: 6. The CDR3 runs to 13 residues.

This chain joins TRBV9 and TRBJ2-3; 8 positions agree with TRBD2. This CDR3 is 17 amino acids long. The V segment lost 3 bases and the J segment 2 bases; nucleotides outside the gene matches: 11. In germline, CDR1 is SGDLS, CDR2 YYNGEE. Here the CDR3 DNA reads TGTGCCAGCAGCGCACCTCCGGGAGGGCCACACACAGATACGCAGTATTTT. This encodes CASSAPPGGPHTDTQYF.

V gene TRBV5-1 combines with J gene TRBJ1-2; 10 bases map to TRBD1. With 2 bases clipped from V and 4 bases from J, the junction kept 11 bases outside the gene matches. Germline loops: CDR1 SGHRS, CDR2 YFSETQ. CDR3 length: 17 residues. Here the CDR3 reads CASSFGTGVLRAYGYTF. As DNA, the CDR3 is TGCGCCAGCAGCTTCGGGACAGGGGTATTGCGGGCCTATGGCTACACCTTC.

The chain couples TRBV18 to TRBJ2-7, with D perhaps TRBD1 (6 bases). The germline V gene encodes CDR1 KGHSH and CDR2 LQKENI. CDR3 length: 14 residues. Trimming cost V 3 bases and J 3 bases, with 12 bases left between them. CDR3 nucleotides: TGTGCCAGCTCACCCCGTTCAGGGGACTACGAGCAGTACTTC. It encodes CASSPRSGDYEQYF.

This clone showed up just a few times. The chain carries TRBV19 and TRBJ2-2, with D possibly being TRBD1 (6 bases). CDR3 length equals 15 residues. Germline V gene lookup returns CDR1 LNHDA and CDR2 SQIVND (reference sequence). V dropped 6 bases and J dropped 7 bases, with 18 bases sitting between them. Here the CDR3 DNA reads TGTGCCAGTAGAACAGGGATGAGAGAGATCGGGGAGCTGTTTTTT. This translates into CASRTGMREIGELFF. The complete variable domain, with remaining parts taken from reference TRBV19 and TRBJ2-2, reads DGGITQSPKYLFRKEGQNVTLSCEQNLNHDAMYWYRQDPGQGLRLIYYSQIVNDFQKGDIAEGYSVSREKKESFPLTVTSAQKNPTAFYLCASRTGMREIGELFFGEGSRLTVL.

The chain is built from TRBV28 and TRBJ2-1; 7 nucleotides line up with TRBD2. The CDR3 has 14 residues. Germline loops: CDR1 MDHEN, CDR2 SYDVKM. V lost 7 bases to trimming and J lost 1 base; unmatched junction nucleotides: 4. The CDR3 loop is CASIKAGSYNEQFF. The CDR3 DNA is TGTGCCAGCATCAAAGCGGGGTCCTACAATGAGCAGTTCTTC.

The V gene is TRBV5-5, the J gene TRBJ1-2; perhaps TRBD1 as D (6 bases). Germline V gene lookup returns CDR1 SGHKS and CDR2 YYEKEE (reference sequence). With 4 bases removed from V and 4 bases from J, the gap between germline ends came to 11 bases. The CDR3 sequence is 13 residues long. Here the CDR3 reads CASSEQGGYGYTF. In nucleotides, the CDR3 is TGTGCCAGCAGCGAACAGGGTGGCTATGGCTACACCTTC.

Here the CDR3 DNA reads TGTGCCAGCAGCGTACGCGCTAGCGGTTTCTATGAGCAGTTCTTC. It yields the protein CASSVRASGFYEQFF. V gene TRBV9 combines with J gene TRBJ2-1; 7 nucleotides agree with TRBD2. Germline V gene data show CDR1 as SGDLS and CDR2 as YYNGEE. CDR3 length: 15 residues. V trimming: 1 base; J trimming: 8 bases; junction bases outside the gene matches: 9.

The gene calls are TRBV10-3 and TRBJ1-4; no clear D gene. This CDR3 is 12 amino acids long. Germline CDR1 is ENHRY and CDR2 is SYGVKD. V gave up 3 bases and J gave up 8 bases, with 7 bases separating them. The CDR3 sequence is CAISDLAEKLFF. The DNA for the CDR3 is TGTGCCATCAGTGATCTTGCGGAAAAACTGTTTTTT.

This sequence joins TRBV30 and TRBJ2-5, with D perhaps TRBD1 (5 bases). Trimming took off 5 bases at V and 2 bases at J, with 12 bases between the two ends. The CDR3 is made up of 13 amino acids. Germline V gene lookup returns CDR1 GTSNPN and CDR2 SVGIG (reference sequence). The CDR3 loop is CAWGVRGQETQYF. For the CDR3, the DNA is TGTGCCTGGGGCGTAAGGGGACAAGAGACCCAGTACTTC.

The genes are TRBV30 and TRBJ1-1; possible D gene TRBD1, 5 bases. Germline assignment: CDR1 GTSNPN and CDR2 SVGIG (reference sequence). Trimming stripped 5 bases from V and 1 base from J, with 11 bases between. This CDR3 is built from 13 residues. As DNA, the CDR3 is TGTGCCTGGGGCTTGGGGGGGAACACTGAAGCTTTCTTT. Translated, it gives CAWGLGGNTEAFF.

CDR3 nucleotides: TGTGCCAGCTCACCCCATCCAGGGGTCGGGACTGAAGCTTTCTTT. This codes for CASSPHPGVGTEAFF. The rearrangement uses TRBV18 and TRBJ1-1, with a tentative D call TRBD1 (6 bases). V lost 3 bases to trimming and J lost 5 bases, with 16 bases between them. The length of the CDR3 is 15 residues. The V gene's germline CDR1 is KGHSH and CDR2 LQKENI. Full variable domain (rest looked up from reference TRBV18 and TRBJ1-1): NAGVMQNPRHLVRRRGQEARLRCSPMKGHSHVYWYRQLPEEGLKFMVYLQKENIIDESGMPKERFSAEFPKEGPSILRIQQVVRGDSAAYFCASSPHPGVGTEAFFGQGTRLTVV.

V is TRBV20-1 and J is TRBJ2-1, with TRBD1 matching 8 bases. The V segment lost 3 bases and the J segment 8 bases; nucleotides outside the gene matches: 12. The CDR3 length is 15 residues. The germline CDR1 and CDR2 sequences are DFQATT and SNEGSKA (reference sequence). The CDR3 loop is CSASKSQGAVDEQFF. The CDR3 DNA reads TGCAGTGCTAGTAAGTCTCAGGGGGCAGTGGATGAGCAGTTCTTC.

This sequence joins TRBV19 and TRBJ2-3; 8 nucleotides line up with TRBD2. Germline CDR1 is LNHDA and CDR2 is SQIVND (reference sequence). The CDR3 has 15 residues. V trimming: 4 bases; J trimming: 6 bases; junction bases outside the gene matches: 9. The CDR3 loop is CASSTFGGGMDTQYF. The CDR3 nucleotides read TGTGCCAGTAGTACATTCGGGGGGGGAATGGATACGCAGTATTTT.

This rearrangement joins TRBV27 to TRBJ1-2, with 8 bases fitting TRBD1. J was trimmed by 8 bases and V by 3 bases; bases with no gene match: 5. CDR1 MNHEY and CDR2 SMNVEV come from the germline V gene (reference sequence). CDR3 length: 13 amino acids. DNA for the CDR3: TGTGCCAGCAGTTTCGGACAGGGCGGCGGCTACACCTTC. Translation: CASSFGQGGGYTF.

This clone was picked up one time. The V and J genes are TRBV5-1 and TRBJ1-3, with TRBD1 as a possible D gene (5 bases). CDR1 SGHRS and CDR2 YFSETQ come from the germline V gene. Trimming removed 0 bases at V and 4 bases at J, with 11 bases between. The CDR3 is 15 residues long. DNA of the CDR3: TGCGCCAGCAGCTTGGATCAGGGAGGCGGAAACACCATATATTTT. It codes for CASSLDQGGGNTIYF.

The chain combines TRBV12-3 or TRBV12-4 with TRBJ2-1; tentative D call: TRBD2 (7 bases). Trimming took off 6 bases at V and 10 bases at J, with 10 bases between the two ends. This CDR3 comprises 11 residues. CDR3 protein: CASRRGGEQFF. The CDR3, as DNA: TGTGCCAGCAGGAGGGGGGGGGAGCAGTTCTTC.

In nucleotides, the CDR3 is TGCAGCGCCTCGACACCTACGAACACCGGGGAGCTGTTTTTT. Translating gives CSASTPTNTGELFF. The chain is built from TRBV29-1 and TRBJ2-2; unclear D gene. The CDR3 has 14 amino acids. Trimming pared 7 bases from V and 0 bases from J, leaving 12 bases between. Germline-derived CDR1 and CDR2 are SQVTM and ANQGSEA.

CDR3 bases: TGCGCCAGCAGCTTAGGAGACTACACAGATACGCAGTATTTT. As protein: CASSLGDYTDTQYF. V and J are TRBV5-1 and TRBJ2-3, with D perhaps matching TRBD2 (5 bases). Germline-derived CDR1 and CDR2 are SGHRS and YFSETQ. The CDR3 totals 14 residues. V lost 2 bases, J lost 2 bases, and 9 bases lay in between.

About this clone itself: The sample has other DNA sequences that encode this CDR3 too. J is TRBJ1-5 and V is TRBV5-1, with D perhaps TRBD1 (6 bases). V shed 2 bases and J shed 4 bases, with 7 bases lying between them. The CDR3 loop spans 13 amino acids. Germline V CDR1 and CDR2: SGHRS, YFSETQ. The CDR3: CASSLQGNQPQHF. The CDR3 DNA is TGCGCCAGCAGCTTACAGGGTAATCAGCCCCAGCATTTT.

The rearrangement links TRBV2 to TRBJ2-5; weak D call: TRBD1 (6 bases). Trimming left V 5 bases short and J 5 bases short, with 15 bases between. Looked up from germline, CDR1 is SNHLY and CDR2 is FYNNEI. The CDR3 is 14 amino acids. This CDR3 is CASSYYRVGETQYF. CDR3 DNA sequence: TGTGCCAGCAGTTACTACAGGGTCGGGGAGACCCAGTACTTC.

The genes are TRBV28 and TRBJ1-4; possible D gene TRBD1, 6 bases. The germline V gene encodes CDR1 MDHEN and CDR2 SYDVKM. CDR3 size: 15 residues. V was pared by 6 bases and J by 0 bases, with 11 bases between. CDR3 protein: CASRGQPATNEKLFF. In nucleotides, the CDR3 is TGTGCCAGCAGAGGACAGCCGGCAACTAATGAAAAACTGTTTTTT.